Presented here are 25 T cell receptor beta chains from one specimen sequenced in a study of OX40 agonist ivuxolimab in advanced cancers. Receptors were amplified or captured by the immunoSEQ multiplex PCR assay. TCRdb stores this immuneACCESS table with in-frame sequences only. Part of the clones is absent; in the studies checked, under half of the shortfall reflects unresolved V genes, and no reason is known for the rest. Across this sample there are some 44,000 clones, with 75% to 90% seen only once. The top ten constitute 10% of the sample. The sample was CD4+ or CD8+ T cells sorted from blood, taken in a trial of the OX40 agonist ivuxolimab. These receptors all come from an adult with an advanced solid tumor such as melanoma, head and neck, liver or kidney cancer.

This clone has more than one count but fewer than ten. V gene TRBV11-2 combines with J gene TRBJ2-3; the match to TRBD1 covers 7 bases. Germline assignment: CDR1 SGHAT and CDR2 FQNNGV. The CDR3 totals 18 residues. V lost 5 bases, J lost 1 base, and 15 bases stayed unmatched. The CDR3 reads CASSLIAGTVRGTDTQYF. The CDR3 bases are TGTGCCAGCAGCCTAATTGCCGGGACAGTCAGGGGCACAGATACGCAGTATTTT.

In regard to this clone: In the same sample, other DNA sequences code for this CDR3. V is TRBV27 and J is TRBJ1-1, with D hard to call. CDR3 size: 14 residues. Germline CDR1 is MNHEY and CDR2 is SMNVEV (reference sequence). V shed 7 bases and J shed 1 base, with 13 bases lying between them. The CDR3 DNA reads as TGTGCCAGCACCTCCGGGCCAGGGAACACTGAAGCTTTCTTT. As protein: CASTSGPGNTEAFF.

The CDR3: CASSPSWGTGNQPQHF. The CDR3 DNA reads TGTGCCAGCAGCCCCTCGTGGGGGACGGGCAATCAGCCCCAGCATTTT. The rearrangement links TRBV11-2 to TRBJ1-5; weak D call: TRBD1 (5 bases). Germline CDR1 and CDR2: SGHAT and FQNNGV. The ends were cut back, 5 bases at V and 2 bases at J, with 16 bases in the middle. The CDR3 consists of 16 residues.

The V call is TRBV28, the J call TRBJ1-2; D possibly corresponds to TRBD1 (5 bases). V was cut by 3 bases and J by 1 base, with 12 bases left in between. Germline loops: CDR1 MDHEN, CDR2 SYDVKM. CDR3 length: 15 amino acids. The CDR3 DNA sequence: TGTGCCAGCAGTTTTCAGGGAACCCTTAACTATGGCTACACCTTC. Its translation: CASSFQGTLNYGYTF.

The chain combines TRBV10-3 with TRBJ2-1, with D maybe TRBD1 (5 bases). Trimming removed 3 bases from V and 10 bases from J, with 10 bases in between. This CDR3 region has 12 residues. Germline-derived CDR1 and CDR2 are ENHRY and SYGVKD. The chain's CDR3 is CAISDPREEQFF. The CDR3 DNA follows: TGTGCCATCAGTGACCCCAGGGAAGAGCAGTTCTTC.

The V and J genes are TRBV21-1 and TRBJ2-7; no DNA check was done on the table's D call, TRBD1. TRBV21-1 is described as a pseudogene. CDR3 length equals 14 residues. The CDR3 reads CASTPRQGKDEQYF. The CDR3 DNA reads as TGTGCCAGCACCCCTAGACAGGGTAAGGACGAGCAGTACTTC.

The CDR3 spells CAWRIAGGAMSMYF. The CDR3 DNA follows: TGTGCCTGGAGGATAGCGGGAGGTGCGATGAGTATGTACTTC. V gene TRBV30 combines with J gene TRBJ2-7; 10 bases are a match to TRBD2. V gave up 3 bases and J gave up 12 bases; unmatched junction bases: 14. The germline V gene has CDR1 GTSNPN and CDR2 SVGIG (reference sequence). CDR3 length: 14 amino acids.

V is TRBV5-1 and J is TRBJ1-3; no firm D call. The CDR3 loop spans 13 amino acids. Per germline, CDR1 SGHRS and CDR2 YFSETQ. Trimming removed 0 bases at V and 3 bases at J, with 4 bases between. The CDR3 DNA reads as TGCGCCAGCAGCTTGGAGGGTGGAAACACCATATATTTT. Its protein is CASSLEGGNTIYF.

CDR3: CASSVEAWETQYF. CDR3 nucleotides: TGTGCCAGCAGCGTAGAGGCCTGGGAGACCCAGTACTTC. This chain links TRBV9 with TRBJ2-5; no firm D call. The germline V gene encodes CDR1 SGDLS and CDR2 YYNGEE. V dropped 0 bases and J dropped 5 bases, with 8 bases sitting between them. This CDR3 comprises 13 residues.

The J gene is TRBJ2-1, the V gene TRBV2, with 7 positions matching TRBD1. Germline V gene lookup returns CDR1 SNHLY and CDR2 FYNNEI. V shed 2 bases, J shed 2 bases, and the junction held 15 bases outside the gene matches. The CDR3 spans 19 residues. The CDR3 nucleotides read TGTGCCAGCAGTGAAACAGGGGATCTCAGCGGTACCCCCTACAATGAGCAGTTCTTC. This codes for CASSETGDLSGTPYNEQFF.

This clone was found a few times. V is TRBV15 and J is TRBJ1-3; D gene ambiguous. V dropped 4 bases and J dropped 2 bases, with 12 bases sitting between them. The CDR3 runs 15 residues. Per the germline V gene, CDR1 is LNHNV and CDR2 is YYDKDF (reference sequence). The CDR3 region is CATSTGRAAGNTIYF. DNA for the CDR3: TGTGCCACCAGCACCGGTCGAGCGGCTGGAAACACCATATATTTT.

The rearrangement links TRBV6-6 to TRBJ1-5; D uncertain. V lost 5 bases, J lost 6 bases, and 14 bases lay in between. Germline values: CDR1 MNHNY, CDR2 SVGAGI (reference sequence). The CDR3 contains 14 residues. This chain's CDR3 is CASSRGLGSQPQHF. As DNA, the CDR3 is TGTGCCAGCAGTAGAGGGTTGGGCAGTCAGCCCCAGCATTTT.

The chain recombines TRBV29-1 with TRBJ2-7; D is ambiguous. The CDR3 is 12 residues long. Trimming stripped 2 bases from V and 2 bases from J, with 7 bases between. The germline CDR1 and CDR2 sequences are SQVTM and ANQGSEA. The CDR3 region is CSVEQDAYEQYF. The CDR3 region has the DNA TGCAGCGTTGAACAGGATGCCTACGAGCAGTACTTC.

Only one count was recorded for this clone. The chain has TRBV2 and TRBJ2-1; 7 bases line up with TRBD1. J gave up 14 bases and V 5 bases, and 9 bases lay outside the gene matches. From germline, CDR1 is SNHLY and CDR2 FYNNEI. CDR3 size: 12 residues. The CDR3 loop reads CASSRDSLFEFF. In DNA form, the CDR3 reads TGTGCCAGCAGTCGGGACAGCCTTTTCGAGTTCTTC.

The sample holds one count of this clone. The V gene is TRBV6-1, the J gene TRBJ1-2; 7 nucleotides line up with TRBD1. The CDR3 totals 14 residues. Looked up from germline, CDR1 is MNHNS and CDR2 is SASEGT. V trimming: 5 bases; J trimming: 6 bases; junction bases outside the gene matches: 9. CDR3 sequence: CASSPGGGVNGYTF. In DNA form, the CDR3 reads TGTGCCAGCAGTCCTGGAGGGGGCGTTAATGGCTACACCTTC.

J is TRBJ2-1 and V is TRBV29-1; TRBD1 aligns across 7 bases. The CDR3 spans 12 residues. Germline V gene data show CDR1 as SQVTM and CDR2 as ANQGSEA. V shed 8 bases and J 8 bases; nucleotides not matched to a gene: 9. CDR3 protein: CSLWDSGDEQFF. The CDR3 coding sequence is TGCAGCCTATGGGACAGTGGGGATGAGCAGTTCTTC.

The chain employs TRBV19 and TRBJ1-5; 8 bases agree with TRBD1. There are 14 residues in the CDR3. Germline loops: CDR1 LNHDA, CDR2 SQIVND (reference sequence). Losses at the gene ends were 2 bases for V and 4 bases for J; bases not matched to a gene: 1. CDR3 in DNA: TGTGCCAGTAGTATAAACAGGGGGAATCAGCCCCAGCATTTT. Translation gives CASSINRGNQPQHF.

This sequence joins TRBV29-1 and TRBJ2-2; D is uncertain. The V end lost 3 bases, the J end lost 6 bases, and 8 bases lay between the germline ends. The length of the CDR3 is 12 residues. CDR1 is SQVTM, CDR2 ANQGSEA, per germline. CDR3 protein: CSVEARAGELFF. The CDR3 DNA reads TGCAGCGTTGAGGCTCGTGCCGGGGAGCTGTTTTTT.

The chain joins TRBV18 to TRBJ2-1; D ambiguous. Trimming removed 0 bases at V and 7 bases at J, with 7 bases between. The CDR3 has 13 residues. Looked up from germline, CDR1 is KGHSH and CDR2 is LQKENI. The CDR3 sequence is CASSPPSQNEQFF. CDR3 nucleotide sequence: TGTGCCAGCTCACCACCGTCCCAGAATGAGCAGTTCTTC.

This chain joins TRBV18 and TRBJ2-3; TRBD2 matches at 14 bases. Trimming removed 3 bases from V and 3 bases from J; junction bases left unmatched: 2. This CDR3 contains 16 residues. Germline V lookup: CDR1 KGHSH, CDR2 LQKENI. The DNA of the CDR3 is TGTGCCAGCTCACCCGGGACTAGCGGGAGTACAGATACGCAGTATTTT. Translation: CASSPGTSGSTDTQYF.

This clone was observed a few times. CDR3 sequence: CASTGTSIGELFF. In DNA form, the CDR3 reads TGTGCCAGCACCGGGACATCTATCGGGGAGCTGTTTTTT. The chain carries TRBV2 and TRBJ2-2, with D tentatively TRBD1 (6 bases). V was cut by 7 bases and J by 7 bases, with 13 bases left in between. Germline values: CDR1 SNHLY, CDR2 FYNNEI. The CDR3 spans 13 residues.

The V and J genes are TRBV7-9 and TRBJ1-1; D gene ambiguous. This CDR3 has 13 residues. Germline-derived CDR1 and CDR2 are SEHNR and FQNEAQ (reference sequence). V lost 1 base, J lost 7 bases, and 10 bases lay in between. DNA for the CDR3: TGTGCCAGCAGCTTAGATTCTTGGAATGAAGCTTTCTTT. Protein product: CASSLDSWNEAFF. The full variable domain, in which reference TRBV7-9 and TRBJ1-1 provide the parts outside the CDR3, is DTGVSQNPRHKITKRGQNVTFRCDPISEHNRLYWYRQTLGQGPEFLTYFQNEAQLEKSRLLSDRFSAERPKGSFSTLEIQRTEQGDSAMYLCASSLDSWNEAFFGQGTRLTVV.

DNA of the CDR3: TGTGCCAGATCCCTCACTAGCGGAGGCACAGATACGCAGTATTTT. As protein: CARSLTSGGTDTQYF. The V call is TRBV6-1, the J call TRBJ2-3, with 8 bases identical to TRBD2. The J segment lost 1 base and the V segment lost 9 bases, leaving 9 bases of the junction unmatched. This CDR3 has 15 amino acids. Germline CDR1 MNHNS, CDR2 SASEGT.

J is TRBJ1-1 and V is TRBV7-6, with a weak D call TRBD1 (6 bases). Germline V gene lookup returns CDR1 SGHVS and CDR2 FNYEAQ. Trimming took off 2 bases at V and 2 bases at J, with 12 bases between the two ends. The CDR3 is 15 residues long. The CDR3 loop reads CASSLTTGTNTEAFF. In nucleotides, the CDR3 is TGTGCCAGCAGCTTAACTACAGGGACCAACACTGAAGCTTTCTTT. The variable domain in full, completed from reference TRBV7-6 and TRBJ1-1, reads GAGVSQSPRYKVTKRGQDVALRCDPISGHVSLYWYRQALGQGPEFLTYFNYEAQQDKSGLPNDRFSAERPEGSISTLTIQRTEQRDSAMYRCASSLTTGTNTEAFFGQGTRLTVV.

V and J are TRBV7-6 and TRBJ2-1; the D is unclear. The CDR3 consists of 11 residues. The germline V gene encodes CDR1 SGHVS and CDR2 FNYEAQ. The germline V and J ends were trimmed by 5 bases and 7 bases, with 6 bases remaining between them. CDR3 bases: TGTGCCAGCAGCCCCGGGAATGAGCAGTTCTTC. Its protein product is CASSPGNEQFF.